This TCR beta chain stems from a study of T cell changes during pregnancy in multiple sclerosis. This CDR3 comprises 11 residues. Germline CDR1 and CDR2: SQVTM and ANQGSEA. Trimming cost V 5 bases and J 4 bases; bases outside gene matches: 1. Produced via immunoSEQ multiplex PCR; TCRdb's table is partial and in-frame only. The table shows about 30,000 clones, with around 90% occurring only once. The chain is built from TRBV29-1 and TRBJ2-7, with 8 bases that match TRBD1. This receptor was identified in a female donor with multiple sclerosis, enrolled in a pregnancy study. Material: CD8+ T cells from peripheral blood mononuclear cells, obtained before pregnancy. The CDR3 nucleotides are TGCAGCGTTCAGGGGGCTTACGAGCAGTACTTC. It encodes CSVQGAYEQYF.